This T cell receptor (beta chain) was observed in a study of OX40 agonist ivuxolimab in advanced cancers. The wider study: The mean age was roughly 60 years, ranging from roughly 23 to 79, with 65% to 85% of participants male. General study results and limits: CD4+ and CD8+ blood T cells expanded clonally by week 6 at 0.1 to 3.0 mg/kg. Undetermined was the antigen specificity of the expanded peripheral T cells.

Profiled with immunoSEQ multiplex PCR; TCRdb holds only in-frame clones, not every one. The sample has about 35,000 clones, around 92% seen once. In this sample, this clone turned up once. The target antigen is unknown. This clonotype originated in an adult with an advanced solid tumor such as melanoma, head and neck, liver or kidney cancer. The sample in question was CD4+ or CD8+ T cells sorted from blood, obtained in a trial of the OX40 agonist ivuxolimab.

The CDR3 nucleotides are TGCGCCAGCAGCTTGGGGGACAGGGGAGACCACGAGCAGTACTTC. Protein sequence: CASSLGDRGDHEQYF. The chain uses TRBV5-1 and TRBJ2-7; 10 bases agree with TRBD1. This CDR3 is built from 15 residues. The J segment lost 5 bases and the V segment lost 0 bases, leaving 5 bases of the junction unmatched. Germline V lookup: CDR1 SGHRS, CDR2 YFSETQ.